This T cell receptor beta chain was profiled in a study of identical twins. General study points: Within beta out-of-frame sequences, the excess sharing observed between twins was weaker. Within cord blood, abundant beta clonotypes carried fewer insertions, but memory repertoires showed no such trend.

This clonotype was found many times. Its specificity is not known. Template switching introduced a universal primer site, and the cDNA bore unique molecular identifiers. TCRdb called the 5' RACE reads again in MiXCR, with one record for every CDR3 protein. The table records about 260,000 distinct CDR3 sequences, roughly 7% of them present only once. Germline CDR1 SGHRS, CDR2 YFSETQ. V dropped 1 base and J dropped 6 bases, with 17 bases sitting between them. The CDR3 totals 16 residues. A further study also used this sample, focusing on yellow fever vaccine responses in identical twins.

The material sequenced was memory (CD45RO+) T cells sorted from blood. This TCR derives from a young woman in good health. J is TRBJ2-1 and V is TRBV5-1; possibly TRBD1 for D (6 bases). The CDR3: CASSLNLPGQLNEQFF. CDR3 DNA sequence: TGCGCCAGCAGCTTGAATCTTCCGGGACAACTCAATGAGCAGTTCTTC.